A selection of T cell receptor beta chains follows, all from one sample in a study of blood T cells in healthy people across ages. TCRdb re-derived calls from the 5' RACE reads in MiXCR, one entry per CDR3 protein. The profile covers some 1,800,000 distinct CDR3 sequences, with 30% to 40% appearing a single time and 23% taken by the ten largest. The sample was blood. All receptors derive from a human donor in good health. The CDR3 runs from the conserved cysteine through the conserved F or W. D genes are given only for firm matches.

d_gene,j_gene,v_gene,len,CDR3aa
.,TRBJ1-1,TRBV20-1,12,CSATRLESSAFF
TRBD1,TRBJ2-7,TRBV7-2,14,CASSFDRGFYEQYF
.,TRBJ1-1,TRBV4-1,16,CASSHPRERGDTEAFF
.,TRBJ2-5,TRBV9,17,CASSVGATEFGQETQYF
TRBD2,TRBJ2-5,TRBV7-3,17,CASSYRTSGGRPATQYF
.,.,TRBV7-8,13,CASSLVLDYEQYF
.,TRBJ1-1,TRBV6-6,13,CASNPETGTEAFF
TRBD1,TRBJ1-4,TRBV7-2,14,CASSGQGAVEKLFF
.,TRBJ2-7,TRBV10-3,12,CAISQWYYEQYF
.,.,TRBV6-2/TRBV6-3,16,CASSYSVRDNAYEQYF
TRBD2,TRBJ2-3,TRBV7-2,19,CASSLSASGGRVWLDTQYF
.,TRBJ2-5,TRBV20-1,14,CSAFGRIEQETQYF
.,TRBJ2-7,TRBV4-3,16,CASSQALTSATYEQYF
.,.,TRBV12-3/TRBV12-4,13,CASRESQVNEQYF
TRBD1,TRBJ1-5,TRBV12-3/TRBV12-4,15,CASSFSGGRGQPQHF
.,TRBJ2-6,TRBV5-6,17,CASSFAQGTTGANVLTF
.,TRBJ1-5,TRBV20-1,14,CSARDSGPTSPQHF
.,TRBJ2-7,TRBV15,14,CATSREGRTYEQYF
.,TRBJ1-5,TRBV12-3/TRBV12-4,17,CASSLGLDLRGNQPQHF
TRBD1,TRBJ1-2,TRBV20-1,15,CSARAGTGSGYGYTF
.,TRBJ1-2,TRBV7-3,14,CASSLRDGADGYTF
.,TRBJ2-7,TRBV12-3/TRBV12-4,12,CASSATYYEQYF
TRBD1,TRBJ1-2,TRBV18,15,CASSTPGQVIYGYTF
.,.,TRBV10-3,15,CAISDGQGDGETQFF
.,TRBJ2-1,TRBV7-9,12,CASSPSVDEQFF
TRBD2,TRBJ2-3,TRBV7-8,18,CASSLARPSGGALDTQYF
.,TRBJ2-5,TRBV7-2,14,CASSLRSGYETQYF
TRBD1,TRBJ1-6,TRBV6-5,16,CASRGTGGAYNSPLHF
.,TRBJ1-4,TRBV7-9,14,CASSPIREEVKLFF
TRBD2,TRBJ2-5,TRBV7-2,18,CASSSNLGEGAIQETQYF
.,TRBJ1-5,TRBV20-1,14,CSARDTAGSQPQHF
.,TRBJ2-7,TRBV6-6,12,CASSTRGIEQYF
.,TRBJ2-4,TRBV10-3,14,CAISEQSPGNIQYF
.,TRBJ1-5,TRBV12-3/TRBV12-4,14,CASSLSWASQPQHF
TRBD1,TRBJ2-6,TRBV9,15,CASSGQGAGANVLTF
.,TRBJ2-5,TRBV29-1,14,CSAIGVSYQETQYF
.,TRBJ1-4,TRBV20-1,12,CSAEAANEKLFF
TRBD1,TRBJ2-2,TRBV7-3,15,CASRLTGANTGELFF
.,TRBJ2-7,TRBV6-6,15,CASSYSQGGKSSQYF
.,TRBJ2-3,TRBV7-6,16,CASSPGGGGRGDTQYF
TRBD2,TRBJ2-3,TRBV20-1,16,CSARPIPRGGMDTQYF
.,TRBJ2-7,TRBV20-1,16,CSARVVVTGDFYEQYF
TRBD1,TRBJ1-2,TRBV20-1,13,CSAPRDRGVGYTF
.,TRBJ2-7,TRBV10-3,13,CAISQAGFYEQYF
TRBD1,TRBJ2-1,TRBV4-3,18,CASSQDLQGAHPYNEQFF
TRBD1,TRBJ2-5,TRBV9,16,CASSDGWDRDQETQYF
.,TRBJ2-1,TRBV7-2,15,CASSLSYGDEDEQFF
.,TRBJ1-2,TRBV18,15,CASSPERIISGGYTF
.,TRBJ1-1,TRBV20-1,14,CSARATALNTEAFF
.,TRBJ1-5,TRBV7-9,18,CASSLEFTGGQGNQPQHF
.,TRBJ1-5,TRBV20-1,13,CSATDRRNQPQHF
TRBD2,TRBJ2-7,TRBV2,14,CASSGGGAFYEQYF
TRBD2,TRBJ2-1,TRBV7-2,16,CASSLGAAGYYNEQFF
TRBD2,TRBJ2-5,TRBV28,17,CASRKVGLAGREETQYF